A selection of T cell receptor beta chains follows, all from one sample in a study of blood T cell repertoires in COVID-19. Generated by immunoSEQ multiplex PCR, the TCRdb table keeps only in-frame clones and is missing some. The sample lists 50,000 to 65,000 clones, around 74% occurring once. Specimen: peripheral blood. Source of these receptors: an elderly woman with acute or convalescent COVID-19. Each CDR3 is given with its conserved first and last residue. D genes are given only for firm matches. Rows give clone size only sometimes, using once, few, many, or a class for an expanded clone.

cdr3_nt: TGTGCCAGCAGCCGGACTAGCGGGAGGGCCCGGGCAGATACGCAGTATTTT
cdr3_aa: CASSRTSGRARADTQYF
d_call: TRBD2
v_call: TRBV28
clone_size: NA
j_call: TRBJ2-3

cdr3_nt: TGTGCCAGCAGCTTAGGTCCGGGGGACTTCCCCTCCTATTTT
cdr3_aa: CASSLGPGDFPSYF
d_call: NA
v_call: TRBV7-2
clone_size: NA
j_call: TRBJ2-3

cdr3_nt: TGTGCCAGTAGTCAGCGTTATGAGACCCAGTACTTC
cdr3_aa: CASSQRYETQYF
d_call: NA
v_call: TRBV19
clone_size: once
j_call: TRBJ2-5

cdr3_nt: TGTGCCAGCAGTTACCCGGATGGCTACACCTTC
cdr3_aa: CASSYPDGYTF
d_call: NA
v_call: TRBV6-2/TRBV6-3
clone_size: NA
j_call: TRBJ1-2

cdr3_nt: TGCGCCAGTAAATCTAGCGGGAGTTACGACGAGCAGTACTTC
cdr3_aa: CASKSSGSYDEQYF
d_call: TRBD2
v_call: TRBV5-1
clone_size: NA
j_call: TRBJ2-7

cdr3_nt: TGTGCCAGCAGCTTAGCCCGGGAGCGGTCCTACAATGAGCAGTTCTTC
cdr3_aa: CASSLARERSYNEQFF
d_call: NA
v_call: TRBV7-2
clone_size: NA
j_call: TRBJ2-1

cdr3_nt: TGTGCCAGCAGCGTTAAGAGTAGCGGGGTGCATACGCAGTATTTT
cdr3_aa: CASSVKSSGVHTQYF
d_call: TRBD2
v_call: TRBV7-2
clone_size: NA
j_call: TRBJ2-3

cdr3_nt: TGTGCCAGCAGTCGGGGGGATTACGAGCAGTACTTC
cdr3_aa: CASSRGDYEQYF
d_call: TRBD2
v_call: TRBV6-5
clone_size: NA
j_call: TRBJ2-7

cdr3_nt: TGCGCCAGCAGCTTGGGTAGGGGACTTGGCATTGAGCAGTTCTTC
cdr3_aa: CASSLGRGLGIEQFF
d_call: NA
v_call: TRBV5-1
clone_size: NA
j_call: TRBJ2-1

cdr3_nt: TGTGCCAGCAGCATTCCCGGGACTAGCGGGAGGGCCCTCGCAGATACGCAGTATTTT
cdr3_aa: CASSIPGTSGRALADTQYF
d_call: TRBD2
v_call: TRBV7-8
clone_size: NA
j_call: TRBJ2-3

cdr3_nt: TGTGCCAGCAGCCGTCTAGCGGGGACTCAAGAGACCCAGTACTTC
cdr3_aa: CASSRLAGTQETQYF
d_call: TRBD2
v_call: TRBV4-2
clone_size: NA
j_call: TRBJ2-5

cdr3_nt: TGTGCCAGCAGCTTACAGGGGGCGCGGATCTATGGCTACACCTTC
cdr3_aa: CASSLQGARIYGYTF
d_call: TRBD1
v_call: TRBV28
clone_size: NA
j_call: TRBJ1-2

cdr3_nt: TGTGCCAGCAGTGAACAGGGTAGCAATCAGCCCCAGCATTTT
cdr3_aa: CASSEQGSNQPQHF
d_call: NA
v_call: TRBV28
clone_size: NA
j_call: TRBJ1-5

cdr3_nt: TGTGCCACCAACCAGGGGAGCACAGATACGCAGTATTTT
cdr3_aa: CATNQGSTDTQYF
d_call: NA
v_call: TRBV28
clone_size: few
j_call: TRBJ2-3

cdr3_nt: TGTGCCAGCAGCCAGACTAGCGGGAGAACAGATACGCAGTATTTT
cdr3_aa: CASSQTSGRTDTQYF
d_call: TRBD2
v_call: TRBV27
clone_size: NA
j_call: TRBJ2-3

cdr3_nt: TGTGCCAGCAGTCCCCACAGGGGAGGAGAGACCCAGTACTTC
cdr3_aa: CASSPHRGGETQYF
d_call: NA
v_call: TRBV6-5
clone_size: once
j_call: TRBJ2-5

cdr3_nt: TGTGCCAGAAGCTCAGGGACAGGGGGCTTTCGGAGCAATCAGCCCCAGCATTTT
cdr3_aa: CARSSGTGGFRSNQPQHF
d_call: TRBD1
v_call: TRBV5-3
clone_size: NA
j_call: TRBJ1-5